These T cell receptor beta chains were read from a single sample in a study of blood T cell repertoires in COVID-19. The data were produced by immunoSEQ multiplex PCR, yet TCRdb's version contains in-frame clones alone and is incomplete. The table lists about 83,000 clones, over 85% of them singletons, with 15% to 20% in the top ten. Material for sequencing was peripheral blood. Receptor source: a woman of 80 years or more with active or convalescent COVID-19. Each CDR3 is given with its conserved first and last residue. A D gene is named only where the DNA matches it firmly. Clone size is shown for a subset of rows, as once, few, many or a class of expanded clone.

v_gene,abundance,d_gene,j_gene,CDR3aa,CDR3nt
TRBV5-1,.,.,TRBJ1-4,CASSLVGVCEKLFF,TGCGCCAGCAGCTTGGTAGGGGTATGCGAAAAACTGTTTTTT
TRBV7-3,.,TRBD1,TRBJ2-1,CASSLDRAVSEQFF,TGTGCCAGCAGCTTAGACAGGGCCGTAAGCGAGCAGTTCTTC
TRBV28,.,.,TRBJ2-7,CASSLWGGISEEQYF,TGTGCCAGCAGTCTCTGGGGGGGCATATCAGAAGAGCAGTACTTC
TRBV24-1,once,.,TRBJ2-1,CATSDLTRDTNEQFF,TGTGCCACCAGTGATTTAACCCGGGACACCAATGAGCAGTTCTTC
TRBV3-1/TRBV3-2,.,TRBD2,TRBJ2-5,CASSQAIRVAGGQETQYF,TGTGCCAGCAGCCAGGCAATACGGGTAGCGGGTGGGCAAGAGACCCAGTACTTC
TRBV19,few,.,TRBJ1-1,CASSIGGDAAFF,TGTGCCAGTAGTATAGGTGGAGACGCGGCTTTCTTT
TRBV27,.,.,TRBJ1-4,CASSRGRAEKLFF,TGTGCCAGCAGTAGGGGTAGGGCCGAAAAACTGTTTTTT
TRBV7-9,.,.,TRBJ1-2,CASSLLGQVDYGYTF,TGTGCCAGCAGCTTATTGGGGCAGGTCGACTATGGCTACACCTTC
TRBV19,few,.,TRBJ1-2,CASSIGRGNYGYTF,TGTGCCAGTAGTATCGGCAGGGGTAACTATGGCTACACCTTC
TRBV30,.,.,TRBJ2-3,CAWSVYTDTQYF,TGTGCCTGGAGTGTGTACACAGATACGCAGTATTTT
TRBV7-9,.,.,TRBJ2-2,CASSNTSWREVLLERRELFF,TGTGCCAGCAGCAATACCTCGTGGAGGGAAGTGCTACTAGAGCGCCGGGAGCTGTTTTTT
TRBV5-1,.,TRBD1,TRBJ2-1,CASSLAGGSEGVQFF,TGCGCCAGCAGCTTAGCAGGGGGCTCGGAGGGTGTGCAGTTCTTC
TRBV28,.,TRBD1,TRBJ1-5,CASSSTGDGNQPQHF,TGTGCCAGCAGTTCCACAGGGGACGGCAATCAGCCCCAGCATTTT
TRBV13,.,.,TRBJ1-1,CASSAQGRGTEAFF,TGTGCCAGCAGCGCCCAGGGGCGCGGGACTGAAGCTTTCTTT
TRBV4-3,.,TRBD1,TRBJ2-7,CASSSTGTGAYEQYF,TGCGCCAGCAGCTCGACCGGGACAGGGGCCTACGAGCAGTACTTC
TRBV27,.,.,TRBJ2-3,CASRVQSTDTQYF,TGTGCCAGCAGAGTCCAGAGCACAGATACGCAGTATTTT
TRBV24-1,.,TRBD1,TRBJ1-5,CATSDGQGAINQPQHF,TGTGCCACCAGTGATGGACAGGGGGCTATCAATCAGCCCCAGCATTTT
TRBV7-6,.,TRBD1,TRBJ2-3,CASSPVGQGITDTQYF,TGTGCCAGCAGCCCAGTGGGACAGGGTATCACAGATACGCAGTATTTT
TRBV28,.,.,TRBJ2-7,CASSLLAYEQYF,TGTGCCAGCAGTTTATTAGCCTACGAGCAGTACTTC
TRBV4-3,once,TRBD1,TRBJ1-2,CASSHLIPRDRVRTNYGYTF,TGCGCCAGCAGCCATCTTATCCCCCGGGACAGGGTACGGACTAACTATGGCTACACCTTC
TRBV10-3,.,.,TRBJ2-7,CAISETGEVYEQYF,TGTGCCATCAGTGAGACAGGGGAGGTCTACGAGCAGTACTTC
TRBV30,.,TRBD1,TRBJ1-2,CAWSVKAGGYGYTF,TGTGCCTGGAGTGTAAAGGCAGGGGGGTATGGCTACACCTTC
TRBV3-1/TRBV3-2,.,.,TRBJ2-2,CASSQDAWGAGATGELFF,TGTGCCAGCAGCCAAGATGCTTGGGGAGCAGGGGCCACCGGGGAGCTGTTTTTT
TRBV4-1,.,TRBD2,TRBJ2-4,CASSRGLAGMIGNIQYF,TGCGCCAGCAGCCGGGGACTAGCGGGGATGATTGGGAACATTCAGTACTTC
TRBV5-1,.,.,TRBJ1-1,CASSLVGSGAYEAFF,TGCGCCAGCAGCTTGGTAGGATCAGGGGCTTATGAAGCTTTCTTT
TRBV6-1,.,.,TRBJ2-1,CASSDLGGLYNEQFF,TGTGCCAGCAGTGATCTGGGGGGGCTCTACAATGAGCAGTTCTTC
TRBV27,.,.,TRBJ2-7,CASSLNRTYEQYF,TGTGCCAGCAGTTTAAACAGAACCTACGAGCAGTACTTC
TRBV6-2/TRBV6-3,.,TRBD2,TRBJ2-7,CASSSRGGFDEQYF,TGTGCCAGCAGTTCCCGGGGGGGTTTCGACGAGCAGTACTTC
TRBV7-2,.,TRBD1,TRBJ2-7,CASSLWDSAYEQYF,TGTGCCAGCAGCCTTTGGGACAGCGCCTACGAGCAGTACTTC
TRBV7-2,.,TRBD1,TRBJ2-7,CASSLRTGLQYEQYF,TGTGCCAGCAGCTTAAGGACAGGGCTACAGTACGAGCAGTACTTC
TRBV27,.,.,TRBJ1-3,CASSLKGAGNTIYF,TGTGCCAGCAGTTTGAAGGGGGCTGGAAACACCATATATTTT
TRBV11-2,.,.,TRBJ1-1,CASSLENGEAFF,TGTGCCAGCAGCTTAGAAAACGGTGAAGCTTTCTTT
TRBV29-1,.,TRBD1,TRBJ1-1,CSVSGDREHVNTEAFF,TGCAGCGTAAGCGGCGACAGGGAACACGTGAACACTGAAGCTTTCTTT
TRBV9,many,.,TRBJ2-3,CASQGTTDTQYF,TGTGCCAGCCAGGGAACCACAGATACGCAGTATTTT
TRBV5-1,.,TRBD1,TRBJ1-2,CASSTDRGGYTF,TGCGCCAGCAGCACAGACAGGGGTGGCTACACCTTC
TRBV15,.,.,TRBJ1-1,CATTRRGILTEAFF,TGTGCCACCACTCGCCGGGGGATCCTTACTGAAGCTTTCTTT
TRBV23-1,.,.,TRBJ1-2,CASTSTGYGYTF,TGCGCCAGCACCTCGACGGGCTATGGCTACACCTTC
TRBV3-1/TRBV3-2,.,.,TRBJ1-2,CASSQEFNGYTF,TGTGCCAGCAGCCAGGAGTTCAATGGCTACACCTTC
TRBV5-4,few,TRBD2,TRBJ2-2,CASSLGLAGTGELFF,TGTGCCAGCAGCTTGGGTCTAGCGGGCACCGGGGAGCTGTTTTTT
TRBV9,.,.,TRBJ2-1,CASSLSVANEQFF,TGTGCCAGCAGCTTAAGCGTTGCAAATGAGCAGTTCTTC
TRBV18,.,.,TRBJ2-3,CASSPGAGGTDTQYF,TGTGCCAGCTCACCGGGCGCAGGGGGCACAGATACGCAGTATTTT
TRBV28,.,.,TRBJ1-1,CASAFGGGEAEAFF,TGTGCCAGCGCCTTCGGGGGGGGTGAGGCTGAAGCTTTCTTT
TRBV15,.,TRBD1,TRBJ2-3,CATSSLRDRAEYTQYF,TGTGCCACCAGCAGTCTTCGGGACAGGGCAGAATATACGCAGTATTTT
TRBV18,once,TRBD2,TRBJ2-3,CASSPYLAGESTDTQYF,TGTGCCAGCTCACCATACCTAGCGGGGGAGAGCACAGATACGCAGTATTTT
TRBV21-1,.,.,TRBJ2-5,CASSKEDRSRETQYF,TGTGCCAGCAGCAAAGAGGATAGGAGTAGGGAGACCCAGTACTTC
TRBV28,.,TRBD2,TRBJ2-1,CASSPGGSYNEQFF,TGTGCCAGCAGCCCGGGGGGTTCCTACAATGAGCAGTTCTTC
TRBV6-5,once,TRBD2,TRBJ2-1,CASSSSSGGAYNEQFF,TGTGCCAGCAGTTCTTCTAGCGGGGGGGCCTACAATGAGCAGTTCTTC
TRBV10-1,.,TRBD2,TRBJ2-3,CASPGTSGGSSTDTQYF,TGCGCCAGCCCTGGGACTAGCGGGGGATCCTCCACAGATACGCAGTATTTT
TRBV28,.,TRBD1,TRBJ1-2,CASSFGQANYGYTF,TGTGCCAGCAGTTTCGGACAGGCTAACTATGGCTACACCTTC
TRBV30,.,.,TRBJ1-2,CAWSDRAGGYTF,TGTGCCTGGAGTGACAGAGCTGGGGGCTACACCTTC
TRBV19,.,.,TRBJ1-1,CASSIGQANTEAFF,TGTGCCAGTAGTATAGGGCAGGCGAACACTGAAGCTTTCTTT
TRBV27,once,.,TRBJ1-2,CASSATPTGEIYGYTF,TGTGCCAGCAGTGCGACCCCCACGGGAGAAATTTATGGCTACACCTTC
TRBV29-1,.,.,TRBJ2-5,CSVRQTQETQYF,TGCAGCGTACGACAGACCCAAGAGACCCAGTACTTC
TRBV4-3,.,TRBD2,TRBJ2-1,CASSQDRGGPLNEQFF,TGCGCCAGCAGCCAAGATCGGGGGGGCCCCTTGAATGAGCAGTTCTTC
TRBV6-5,.,.,TRBJ1-4,CASSYSGARNEKLFF,TGTGCCAGCAGTTACTCTGGGGCGCGGAATGAAAAACTGTTTTTT
TRBV7-3,.,.,TRBJ1-1,CASSRGTLGEAFF,TGTGCCAGCAGCCGCGGGACTCTAGGTGAAGCTTTCTTT
TRBV10-3,.,.,TRBJ1-4,CAISESTLGKQLFF,TGTGCCATCAGTGAGTCGACTCTCGGGAAACAACTGTTTTTT
TRBV9,once,TRBD1,TRBJ2-6,CASSVGGQAGANVLTF,TGTGCCAGCAGCGTAGGGGGACAGGCTGGGGCCAACGTCCTGACTTTC
TRBV12-5,.,.,TRBJ1-1,CASGLAIGVTTEAFF,TGTGCTAGTGGTTTGGCGATCGGGGTTACCACTGAAGCTTTCTTT
TRBV9,.,TRBD1,TRBJ1-2,CASSVARQGSYGYTF,TGTGCCAGCAGCGTAGCGAGACAGGGGTCTTATGGCTACACCTTC